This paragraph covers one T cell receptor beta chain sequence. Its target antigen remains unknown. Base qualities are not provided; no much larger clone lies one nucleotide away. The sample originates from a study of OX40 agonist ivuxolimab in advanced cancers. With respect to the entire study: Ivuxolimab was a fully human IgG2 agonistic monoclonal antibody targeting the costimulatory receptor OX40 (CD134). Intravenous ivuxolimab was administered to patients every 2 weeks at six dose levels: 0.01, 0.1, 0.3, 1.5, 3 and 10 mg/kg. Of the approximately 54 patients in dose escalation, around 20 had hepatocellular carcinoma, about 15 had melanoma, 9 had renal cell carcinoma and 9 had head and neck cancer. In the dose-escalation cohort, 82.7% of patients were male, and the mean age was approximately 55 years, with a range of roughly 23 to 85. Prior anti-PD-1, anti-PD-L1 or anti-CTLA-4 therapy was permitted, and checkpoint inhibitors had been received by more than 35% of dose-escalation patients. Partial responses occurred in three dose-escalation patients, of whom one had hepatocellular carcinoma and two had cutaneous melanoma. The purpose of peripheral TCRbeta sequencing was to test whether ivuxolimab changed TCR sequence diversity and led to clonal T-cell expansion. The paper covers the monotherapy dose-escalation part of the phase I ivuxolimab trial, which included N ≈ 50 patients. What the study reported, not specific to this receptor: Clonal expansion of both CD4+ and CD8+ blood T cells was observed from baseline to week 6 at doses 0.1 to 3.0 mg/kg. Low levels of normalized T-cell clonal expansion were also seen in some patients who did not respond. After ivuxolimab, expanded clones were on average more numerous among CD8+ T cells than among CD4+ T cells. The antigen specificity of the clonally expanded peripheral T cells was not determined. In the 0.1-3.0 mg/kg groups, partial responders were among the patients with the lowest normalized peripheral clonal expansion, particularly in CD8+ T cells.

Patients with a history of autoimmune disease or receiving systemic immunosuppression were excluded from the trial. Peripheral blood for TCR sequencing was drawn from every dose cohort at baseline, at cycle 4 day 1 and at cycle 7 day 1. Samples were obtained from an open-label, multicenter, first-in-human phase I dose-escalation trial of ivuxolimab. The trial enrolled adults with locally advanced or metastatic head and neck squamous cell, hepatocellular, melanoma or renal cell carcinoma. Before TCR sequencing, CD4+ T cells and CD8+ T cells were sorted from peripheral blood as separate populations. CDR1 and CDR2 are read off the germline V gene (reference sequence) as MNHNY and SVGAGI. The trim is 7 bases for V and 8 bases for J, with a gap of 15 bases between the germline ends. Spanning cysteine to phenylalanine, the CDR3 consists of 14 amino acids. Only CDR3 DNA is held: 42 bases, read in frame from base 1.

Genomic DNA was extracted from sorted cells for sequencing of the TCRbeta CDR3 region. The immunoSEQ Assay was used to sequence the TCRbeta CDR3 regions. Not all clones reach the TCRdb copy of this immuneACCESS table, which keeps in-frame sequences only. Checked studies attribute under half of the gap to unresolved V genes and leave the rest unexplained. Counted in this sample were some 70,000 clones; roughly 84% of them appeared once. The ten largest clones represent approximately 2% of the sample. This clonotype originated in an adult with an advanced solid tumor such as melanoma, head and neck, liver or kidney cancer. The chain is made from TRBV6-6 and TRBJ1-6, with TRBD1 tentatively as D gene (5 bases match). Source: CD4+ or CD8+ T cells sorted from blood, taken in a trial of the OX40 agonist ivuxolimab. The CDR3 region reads CASKRAAGHSPLHF. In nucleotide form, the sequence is TGTGCCAGCAAACGGGCGGCAGGGCATTCACCCCTCCACTTT.